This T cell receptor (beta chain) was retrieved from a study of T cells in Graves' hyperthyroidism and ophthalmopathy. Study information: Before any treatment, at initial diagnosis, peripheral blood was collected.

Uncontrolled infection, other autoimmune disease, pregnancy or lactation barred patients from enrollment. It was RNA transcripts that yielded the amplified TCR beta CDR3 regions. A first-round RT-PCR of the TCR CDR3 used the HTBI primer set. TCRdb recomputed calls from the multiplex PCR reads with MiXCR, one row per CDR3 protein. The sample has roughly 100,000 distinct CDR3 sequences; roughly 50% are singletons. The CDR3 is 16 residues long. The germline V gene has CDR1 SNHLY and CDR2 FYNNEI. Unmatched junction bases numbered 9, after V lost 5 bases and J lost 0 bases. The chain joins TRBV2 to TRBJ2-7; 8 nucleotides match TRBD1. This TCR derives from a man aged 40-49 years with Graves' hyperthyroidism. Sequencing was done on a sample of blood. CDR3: CASSLTTGGSSYEQYF. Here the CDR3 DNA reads TGTGCCAGCAGTTTGACTACAGGGGGTAGCTCCTACGAGCAGTACTTC.